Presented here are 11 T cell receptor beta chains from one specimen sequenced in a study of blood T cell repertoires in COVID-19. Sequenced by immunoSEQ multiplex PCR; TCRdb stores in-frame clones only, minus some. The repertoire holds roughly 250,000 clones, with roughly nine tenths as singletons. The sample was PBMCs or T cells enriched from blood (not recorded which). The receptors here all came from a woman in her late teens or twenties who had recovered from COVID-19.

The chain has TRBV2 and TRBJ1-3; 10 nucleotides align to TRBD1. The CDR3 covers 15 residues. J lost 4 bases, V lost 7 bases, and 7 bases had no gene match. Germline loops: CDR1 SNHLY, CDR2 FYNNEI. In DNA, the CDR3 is TGTGCCAGCATCAGACAGGGGGCAGGGGGAAACACCATATATTTT. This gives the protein CASIRQGAGGNTIYF.

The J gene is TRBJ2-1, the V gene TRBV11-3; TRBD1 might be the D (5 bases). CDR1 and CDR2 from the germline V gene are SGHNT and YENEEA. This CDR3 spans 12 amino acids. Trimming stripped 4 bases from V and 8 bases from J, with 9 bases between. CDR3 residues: CASSSQGDEQFF. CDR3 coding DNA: TGTGCCAGCAGCTCCCAGGGCGATGAGCAGTTCTTC.

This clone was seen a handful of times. The CDR3 sequence: CASSISPGFSYEQYF. The CDR3 DNA reads TGTGCCAGTAGTATTTCCCCAGGGTTCTCCTACGAGCAGTACTTC. The rearrangement uses TRBV19 and TRBJ2-7, with D maybe TRBD1 (5 bases). From germline, CDR1 is LNHDA and CDR2 SQIVND (reference sequence). The CDR3 covers 15 residues. Trimming took off 3 bases at V and 0 bases at J, with 12 bases between the two ends.

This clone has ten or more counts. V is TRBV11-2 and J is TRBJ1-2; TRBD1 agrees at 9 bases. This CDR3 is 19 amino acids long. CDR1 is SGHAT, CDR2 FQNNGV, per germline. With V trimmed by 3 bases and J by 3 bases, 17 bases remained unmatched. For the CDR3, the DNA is TGTGCCAGCAGCTTTATCTGGAAGGACAGGGGTGATGTCTACTATGGCTACACCTTC. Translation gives CASSFIWKDRGDVYYGYTF. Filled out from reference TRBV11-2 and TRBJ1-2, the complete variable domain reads EAGVAQSPRYKIIEKRQSVAFWCNPISGHATLYWYQQILGQGPKLLIQFQNNGVVDDSQLPKDRFSAERLKGVDSTLKIQPAKLEDSAVYLCASSFIWKDRGDVYYGYTFGSGTRLTVV.

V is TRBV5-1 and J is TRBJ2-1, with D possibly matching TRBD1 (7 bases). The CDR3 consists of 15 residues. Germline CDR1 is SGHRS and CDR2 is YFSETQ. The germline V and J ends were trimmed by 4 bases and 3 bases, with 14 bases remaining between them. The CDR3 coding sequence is TGCGCCAGCAGCCCCAGGGGGGACAACTACAATGAGCAGTTCTTC. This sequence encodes CASSPRGDNYNEQFF.

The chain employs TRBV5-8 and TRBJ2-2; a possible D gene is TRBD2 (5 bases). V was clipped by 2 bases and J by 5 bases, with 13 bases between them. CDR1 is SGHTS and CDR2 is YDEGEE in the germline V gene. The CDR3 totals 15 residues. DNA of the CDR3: TGTGCCAGCAGCTTCGGGGAAAGGCTGACCGGGGAGCTGTTTTTT. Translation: CASSFGERLTGELFF.

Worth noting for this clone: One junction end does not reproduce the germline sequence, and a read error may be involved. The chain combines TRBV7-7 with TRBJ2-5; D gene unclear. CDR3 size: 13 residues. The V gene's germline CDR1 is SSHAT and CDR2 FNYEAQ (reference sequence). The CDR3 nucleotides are TGTGCTAGCAGCTTCGGGTACCCGGGGACCCAGTACTTC. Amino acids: CASSFGYPGTQYF.

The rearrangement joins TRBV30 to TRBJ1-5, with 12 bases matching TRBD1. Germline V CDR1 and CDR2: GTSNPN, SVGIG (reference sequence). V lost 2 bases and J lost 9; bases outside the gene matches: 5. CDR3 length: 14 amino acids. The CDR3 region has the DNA TGTGCCTGGAGTCCCGGGACAGGGGGCTTGCCCCAGCATTTT. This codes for CAWSPGTGGLPQHF.

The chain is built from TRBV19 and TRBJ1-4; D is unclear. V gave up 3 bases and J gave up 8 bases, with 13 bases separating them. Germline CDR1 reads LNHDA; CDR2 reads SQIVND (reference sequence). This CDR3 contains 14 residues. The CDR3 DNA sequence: TGTGCCAGTAGTATTCAAGGAGGGTACGAAAAACTGTTTTTT. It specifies CASSIQGGYEKLFF.

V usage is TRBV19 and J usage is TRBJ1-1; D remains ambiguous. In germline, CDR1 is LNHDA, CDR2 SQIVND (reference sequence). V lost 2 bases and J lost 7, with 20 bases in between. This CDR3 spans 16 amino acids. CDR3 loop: CASSINRGSIQGEAFF. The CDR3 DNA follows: TGTGCCAGTAGTATAAATCGGGGATCCATCCAAGGTGAAGCTTTCTTT.

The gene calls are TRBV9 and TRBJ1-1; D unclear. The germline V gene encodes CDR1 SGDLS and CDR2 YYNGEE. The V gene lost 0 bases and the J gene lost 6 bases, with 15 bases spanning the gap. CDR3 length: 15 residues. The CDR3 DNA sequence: TGTGCCAGCAGCGTAGGGGAGCAGAGCGCGGCTGAAGCTTTCTTT. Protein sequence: CASSVGEQSAAEAFF.